Presented here are 5 T cell receptor beta chains from one specimen sequenced in a study of OX40 agonist ivuxolimab in advanced cancers. Only in-frame clones appear in the TCRdb table, and some are missing; sequencing was by immunoSEQ multiplex PCR. Of under 70,000 clones listed, about 89% are singletons. The sample here was CD4+ or CD8+ T cells sorted from blood, taken in a trial of the OX40 agonist ivuxolimab. The receptors were gathered from an adult with an advanced solid tumor such as melanoma, head and neck, liver or kidney cancer.

This clone has a single count. V is TRBV15 and J is TRBJ2-2, with 7 bases that match TRBD1. The ends lost 11 bases at V and 2 bases at J; junction bases unmatched: 8. CDR3 size: 14 residues. Germline V gene data show CDR1 as LNHNV and CDR2 as YYDKDF (reference sequence). CDR3 bases: TGTGCCGCCTCGAGACAGGGAAACACCGGGGAGCTGTTTTTT. It encodes CAASRQGNTGELFF.

The J gene is TRBJ1-2, the V gene TRBV19; D is unresolved. V was pared by 3 bases and J by 3 bases, with 8 bases between. This CDR3 has 13 residues. Germline CDR1 and CDR2: LNHDA and SQIVND (reference sequence). The DNA of the CDR3 is TGTGCCAGTAGTATGACGAGACACTATGGCTACACCTTC. As protein: CASSMTRHYGYTF.

The chain couples TRBV5-4 to TRBJ2-1; 9 nucleotides agree with TRBD2. The CDR3 spans 15 residues. Trimming at V came to 0 bases and at J to 9 bases, leaving 7 bases not matched to a gene. Germline CDR1 is SGHNT and CDR2 is YYREEE (reference sequence). CDR3 nucleotides: TGTGCCAGCAGCTTGGGCGGGGGGGCCTATTCTGAGCAGTTCTTC. Its protein is CASSLGGGAYSEQFF.

This chain links TRBV5-1 with TRBJ2-7; D is perhaps TRBD1 (6 bases). The ends were cut back, 0 bases at V and 0 bases at J, with 13 bases in the middle. Germline V gene data show CDR1 as SGHRS and CDR2 as YFSETQ. The CDR3 is made up of 16 amino acids. CDR3 residues: CASSLGAAGVSYEQYF. The CDR3 coding sequence is TGCGCCAGCAGCTTGGGGGCGGCAGGGGTCTCCTACGAGCAGTACTTC.

The V gene is TRBV5-4, the J gene TRBJ1-2; tentative D call: TRBD1 (5 bases). Germline CDR1 reads SGHNT; CDR2 reads YYREEE (reference sequence). CDR3 length equals 16 residues. Trimming removed 0 bases at V and 4 bases at J, with 16 bases between. The CDR3 loop reads CASSLDGTVTGYGYTF. As DNA, the CDR3 is TGTGCCAGCAGCTTGGACGGGACGGTAACGGGCTATGGCTACACCTTC.